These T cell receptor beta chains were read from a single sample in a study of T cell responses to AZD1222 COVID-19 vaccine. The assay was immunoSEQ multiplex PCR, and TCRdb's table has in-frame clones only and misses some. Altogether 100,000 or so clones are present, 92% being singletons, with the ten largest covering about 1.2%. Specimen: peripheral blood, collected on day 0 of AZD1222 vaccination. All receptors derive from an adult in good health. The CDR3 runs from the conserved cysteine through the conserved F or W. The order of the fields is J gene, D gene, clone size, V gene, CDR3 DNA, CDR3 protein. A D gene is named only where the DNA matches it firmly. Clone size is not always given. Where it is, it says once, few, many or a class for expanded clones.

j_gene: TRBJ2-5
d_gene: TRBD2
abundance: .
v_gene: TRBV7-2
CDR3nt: TGTGCCAGCAGCTTAGCTGGGACTAGCGGGGGGGCCCGAGAGACCCAGTACTTC
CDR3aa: CASSLAGTSGGARETQYF

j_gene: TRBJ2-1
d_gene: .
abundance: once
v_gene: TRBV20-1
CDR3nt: TGCAGTGCTAGTAGTGCGACAGTCCGACTAAATGAGCAGTTCTTC
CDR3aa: CSASSATVRLNEQFF

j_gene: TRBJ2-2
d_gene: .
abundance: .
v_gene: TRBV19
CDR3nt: TGTGCCAGTATCGGGCCTACGAACACCGGGGAGCTGTTTTTT
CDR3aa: CASIGPTNTGELFF

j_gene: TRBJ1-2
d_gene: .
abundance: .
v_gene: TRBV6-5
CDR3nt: TGTGCCAGCAGTTACGTCAGGGGAGGTGGGGACTATGGCTACACCTTC
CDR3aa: CASSYVRGGGDYGYTF

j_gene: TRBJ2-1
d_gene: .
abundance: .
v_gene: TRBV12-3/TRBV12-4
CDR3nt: TGTGCCAGCAGTACCGACACGAACAATGAGCAGTTCTTC
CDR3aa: CASSTDTNNEQFF

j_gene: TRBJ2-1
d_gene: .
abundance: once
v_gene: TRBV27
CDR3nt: TGTGCCAGCAGTATCGGACGACGCTCCTACAATGAGCAGTTCTTC
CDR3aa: CASSIGRRSYNEQFF

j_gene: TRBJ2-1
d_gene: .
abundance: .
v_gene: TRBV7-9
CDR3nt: TGTGCCAGCAGCCTGGGAACAGCGTTGAGCTCCTACAATGAGCAGTTCTTC
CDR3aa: CASSLGTALSSYNEQFF

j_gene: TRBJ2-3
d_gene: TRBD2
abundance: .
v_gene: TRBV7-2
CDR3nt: TGTGCCAGCAGCTTAGCGGGAGGGAAAGATACGCAGTATTTT
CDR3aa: CASSLAGGKDTQYF

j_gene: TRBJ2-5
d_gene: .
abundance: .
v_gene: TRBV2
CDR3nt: TGTGCCAGCCACAGGGGAGGGGGCAGAGAGACCCAGTACTTC
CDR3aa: CASHRGGGRETQYF

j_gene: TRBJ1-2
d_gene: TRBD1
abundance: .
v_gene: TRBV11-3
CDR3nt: TGTGCCAGCAGCTCAACAGGGGGCGTCTATGGCTACACCTTC
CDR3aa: CASSSTGGVYGYTF

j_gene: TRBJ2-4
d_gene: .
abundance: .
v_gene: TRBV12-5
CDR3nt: TGTGCTAGTGGTTTGGGGCTAGCCAAAAACATTCAGTACTTC
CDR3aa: CASGLGLAKNIQYF

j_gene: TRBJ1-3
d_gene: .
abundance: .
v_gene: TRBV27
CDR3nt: TGTGCCAGCAGTCCCGGGGTGATTGGAAACACCATATATTTT
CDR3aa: CASSPGVIGNTIYF

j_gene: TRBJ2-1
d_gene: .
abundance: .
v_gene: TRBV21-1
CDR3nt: TGTGCCTGTCAACAGATGAGCTCCTACAATGAGCAGTTCTTC
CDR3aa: CACQQMSSYNEQFF

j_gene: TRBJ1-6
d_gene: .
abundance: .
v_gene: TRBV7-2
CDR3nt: TGTGCCAGCACGGCCCGGGGGCTTGGGGGTTCACCCCTCCACTTT
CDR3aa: CASTARGLGGSPLHF

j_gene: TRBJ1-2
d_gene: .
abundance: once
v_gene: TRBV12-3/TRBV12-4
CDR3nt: TGTGCCAGCAGCCGCGGACAAGTGGAGGGCTACACCTTC
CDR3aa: CASSRGQVEGYTF

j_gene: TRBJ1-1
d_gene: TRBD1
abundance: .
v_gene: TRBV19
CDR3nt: TGTGCCAGTAGTCCTCGACAGGGGCTGTCTTTCTTT
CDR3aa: CASSPRQGLSFF

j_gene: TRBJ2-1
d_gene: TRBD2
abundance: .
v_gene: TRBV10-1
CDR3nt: TGCGCCAGCAGTGATAGCGGACTAGCGGGACCCTACAATGAGCAGTTCTTC
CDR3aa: CASSDSGLAGPYNEQFF

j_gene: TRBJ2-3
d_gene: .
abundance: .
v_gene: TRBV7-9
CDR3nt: TGTGCCAGCAGCTTAAAGGTTGGTACGCAGTATTTT
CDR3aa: CASSLKVGTQYF

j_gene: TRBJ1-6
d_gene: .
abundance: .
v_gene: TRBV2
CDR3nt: TGTGCCAGCTTAGGGGGGTCCTATAATTCACCCCTCCACTTT
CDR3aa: CASLGGSYNSPLHF

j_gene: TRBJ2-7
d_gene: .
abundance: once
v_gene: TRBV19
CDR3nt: TGTGCCAGTAGTATGGGGACTTACCCAGTGCGCGAGCAGTACTTC
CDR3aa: CASSMGTYPVREQYF

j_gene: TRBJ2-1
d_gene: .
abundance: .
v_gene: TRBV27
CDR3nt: TGTGCCAGCAATGTCGATGAGCAGTTCTTC
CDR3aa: CASNVDEQFF

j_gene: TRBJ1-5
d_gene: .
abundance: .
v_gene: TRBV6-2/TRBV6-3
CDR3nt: TGTGCCAGCAGTCCAGAATGGGAGAATCAGCCCCAGCATTTT
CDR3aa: CASSPEWENQPQHF

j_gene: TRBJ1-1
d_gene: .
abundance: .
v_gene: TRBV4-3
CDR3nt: TGCGCCAGCAGCCAGGGCAGACAGGAAAGGAACACTGAAGCTTTCTTT
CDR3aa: CASSQGRQERNTEAFF

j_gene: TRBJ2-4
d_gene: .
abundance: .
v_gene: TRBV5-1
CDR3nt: TGCGCCAGCAGCCCAGAGGGACCGACTAAAAACATTCAGTACTTC
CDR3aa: CASSPEGPTKNIQYF

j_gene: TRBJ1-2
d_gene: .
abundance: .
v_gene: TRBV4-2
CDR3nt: TGTGCCAGCAGCCAAGAACCAGGGACTGAGGATGGCTACACCTTC
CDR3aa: CASSQEPGTEDGYTF

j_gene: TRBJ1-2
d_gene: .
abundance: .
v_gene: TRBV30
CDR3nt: TGTGCCTGGAGTGAGTCGGGGCCCGGCTACACCTTC
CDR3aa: CAWSESGPGYTF

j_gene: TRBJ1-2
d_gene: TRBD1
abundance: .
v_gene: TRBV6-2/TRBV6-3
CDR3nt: TGTGCCAGCAGTACTGTCGGACAGGGCTGGGATGGCTACACCTTC
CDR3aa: CASSTVGQGWDGYTF

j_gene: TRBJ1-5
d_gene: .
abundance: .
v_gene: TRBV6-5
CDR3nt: TGTGCCAGCAGTCCCGCGGGGCGGGACAATCAGCCCCAGCATTTT
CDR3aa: CASSPAGRDNQPQHF

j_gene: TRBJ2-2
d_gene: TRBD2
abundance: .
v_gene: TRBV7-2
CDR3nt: TGTGCCAGCAGCCGCGGGGGGGCCGCGAACACCGGGGAGCTGTTTTTT
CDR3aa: CASSRGGAANTGELFF

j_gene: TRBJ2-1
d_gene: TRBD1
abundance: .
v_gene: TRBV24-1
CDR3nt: TGTGCCACCAGTGACCGGACAGGGGGCTTAAATGAGCAGTTCTTC
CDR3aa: CATSDRTGGLNEQFF

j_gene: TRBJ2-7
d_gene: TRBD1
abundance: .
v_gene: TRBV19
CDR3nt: TGTGCCAGTAGTGCCAGACAGGGGGACTATCACGAGCAGTACTTC
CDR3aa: CASSARQGDYHEQYF

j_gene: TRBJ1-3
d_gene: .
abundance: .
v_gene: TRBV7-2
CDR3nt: TGTGCCAGCGGTTCGAAGCCCGGAAACACCATATATTTT
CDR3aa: CASGSKPGNTIYF

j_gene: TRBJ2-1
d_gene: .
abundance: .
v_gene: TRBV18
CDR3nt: TGTGCCAGCTCACTAGGGGTTCCCAGCTCCTACAATGAGCAGTTCTTC
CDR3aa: CASSLGVPSSYNEQFF

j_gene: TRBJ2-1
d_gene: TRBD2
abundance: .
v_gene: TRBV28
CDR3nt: TGTGCCAGCAGTTTACACTCGGGGGGTGCCAATGAGCAGTTCTTC
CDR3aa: CASSLHSGGANEQFF

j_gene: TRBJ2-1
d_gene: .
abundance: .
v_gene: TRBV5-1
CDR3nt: TGCGCCAGCAGCTCAGACCCCCGAAATGAGCAGTTCTTC
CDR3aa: CASSSDPRNEQFF

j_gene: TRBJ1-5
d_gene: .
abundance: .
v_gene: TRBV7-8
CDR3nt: TGTGCCAGCAGCTTAGTAAGTCAGAGCAATCAGCCCCAGCATTTT
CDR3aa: CASSLVSQSNQPQHF